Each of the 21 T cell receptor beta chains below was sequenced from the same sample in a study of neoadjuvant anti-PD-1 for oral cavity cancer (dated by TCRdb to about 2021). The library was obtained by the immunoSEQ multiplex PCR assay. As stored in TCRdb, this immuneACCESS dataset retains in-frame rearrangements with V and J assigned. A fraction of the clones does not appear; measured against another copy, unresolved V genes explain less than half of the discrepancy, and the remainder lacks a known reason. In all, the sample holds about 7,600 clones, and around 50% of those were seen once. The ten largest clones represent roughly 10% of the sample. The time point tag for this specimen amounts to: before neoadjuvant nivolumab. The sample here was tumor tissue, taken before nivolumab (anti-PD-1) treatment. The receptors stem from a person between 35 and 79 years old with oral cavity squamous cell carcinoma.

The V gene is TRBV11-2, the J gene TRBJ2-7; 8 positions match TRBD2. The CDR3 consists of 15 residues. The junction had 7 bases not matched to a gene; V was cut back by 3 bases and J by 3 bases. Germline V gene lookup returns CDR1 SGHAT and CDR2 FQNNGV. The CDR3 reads CASSFPTGGDYEQYF. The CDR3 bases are TGTGCCAGCAGCTTCCCCACGGGGGGGGACTACGAGCAGTACTTC.

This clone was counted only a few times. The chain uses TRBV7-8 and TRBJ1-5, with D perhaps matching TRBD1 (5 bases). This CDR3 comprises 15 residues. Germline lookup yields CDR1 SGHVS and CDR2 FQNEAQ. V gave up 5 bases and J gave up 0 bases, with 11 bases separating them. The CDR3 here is CASSPTDYSNQPQHF. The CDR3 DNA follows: TGTGCCAGCAGCCCGACAGACTATAGCAATCAGCCCCAGCATTTT.

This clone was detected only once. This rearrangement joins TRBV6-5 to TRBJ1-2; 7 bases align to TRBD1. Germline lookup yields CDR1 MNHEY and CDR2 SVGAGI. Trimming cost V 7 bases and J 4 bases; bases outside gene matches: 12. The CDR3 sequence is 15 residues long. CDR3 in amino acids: CASKIRDSESYGYTF. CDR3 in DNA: TGTGCCAGCAAAATCCGGGACAGCGAGAGCTATGGCTACACCTTC.

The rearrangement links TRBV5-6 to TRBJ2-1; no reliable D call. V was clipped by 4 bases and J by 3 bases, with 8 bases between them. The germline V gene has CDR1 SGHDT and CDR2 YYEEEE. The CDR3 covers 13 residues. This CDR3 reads CASSQDGYNEQFF. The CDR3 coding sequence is TGTGCCAGCAGCCAGGACGGCTACAATGAGCAGTTCTTC.

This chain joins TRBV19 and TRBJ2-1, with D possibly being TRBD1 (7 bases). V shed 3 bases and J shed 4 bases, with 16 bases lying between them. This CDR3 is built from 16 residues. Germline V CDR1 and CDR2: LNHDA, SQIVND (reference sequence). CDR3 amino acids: CASSIGRRGHYNEQFF. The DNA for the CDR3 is TGTGCCAGTAGTATCGGGCGGAGGGGGCATTACAATGAGCAGTTCTTC.

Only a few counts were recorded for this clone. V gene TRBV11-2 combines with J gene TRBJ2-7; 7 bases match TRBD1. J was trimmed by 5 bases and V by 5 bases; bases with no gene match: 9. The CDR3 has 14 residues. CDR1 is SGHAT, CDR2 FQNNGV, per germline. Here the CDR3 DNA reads TGTGCCAGCAGCCCCCGACCCGACAGGGACGAGCAGTACTTC. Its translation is CASSPRPDRDEQYF.

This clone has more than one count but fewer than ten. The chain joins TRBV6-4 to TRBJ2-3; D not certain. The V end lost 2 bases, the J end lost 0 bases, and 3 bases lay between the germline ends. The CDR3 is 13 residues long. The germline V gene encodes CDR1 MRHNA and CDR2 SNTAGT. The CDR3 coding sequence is TGTGCCAGCAGTGACGGGAGCACAGATACGCAGTATTTT. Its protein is CASSDGSTDTQYF.

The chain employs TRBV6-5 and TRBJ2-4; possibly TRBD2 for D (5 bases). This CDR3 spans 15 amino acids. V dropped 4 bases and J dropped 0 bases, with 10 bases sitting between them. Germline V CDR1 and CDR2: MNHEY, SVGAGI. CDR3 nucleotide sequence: TGTGCCAGCAGTTTCCGCGGGTTAGCCAAAAACATTCAGTACTTC. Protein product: CASSFRGLAKNIQYF.

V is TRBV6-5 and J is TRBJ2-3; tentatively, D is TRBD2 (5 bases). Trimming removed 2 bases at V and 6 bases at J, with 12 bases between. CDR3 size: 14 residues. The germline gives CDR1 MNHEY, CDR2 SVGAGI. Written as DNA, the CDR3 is TGTGCCAGCAGTTACGAGGGTCCTTTGGATACGCAGTATTTT. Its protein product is CASSYEGPLDTQYF.

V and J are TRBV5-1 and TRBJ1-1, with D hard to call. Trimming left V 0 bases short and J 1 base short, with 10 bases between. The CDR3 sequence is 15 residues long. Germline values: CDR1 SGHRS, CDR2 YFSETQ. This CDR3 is CASSLARLGNTEAFF. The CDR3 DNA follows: TGCGCCAGCAGCTTGGCGCGGTTGGGGAACACTGAAGCTTTCTTT. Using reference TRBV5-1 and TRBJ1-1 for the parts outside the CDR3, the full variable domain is KAGVTQTPRYLIKTRGQQVTLSCSPISGHRSVSWYQQTPGQGLQFLFEYFSETQRNKGNFPGRFSGRQFSNSRSEMNVSTLELGDSALYLCASSLARLGNTEAFFGQGTRLTVV.

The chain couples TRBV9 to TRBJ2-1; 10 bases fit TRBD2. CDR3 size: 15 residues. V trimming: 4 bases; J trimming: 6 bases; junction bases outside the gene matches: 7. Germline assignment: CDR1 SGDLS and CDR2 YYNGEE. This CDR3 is CASSLAGVGVNEQFF. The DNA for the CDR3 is TGTGCCAGCAGCCTAGCGGGAGTAGGAGTCAATGAGCAGTTCTTC.

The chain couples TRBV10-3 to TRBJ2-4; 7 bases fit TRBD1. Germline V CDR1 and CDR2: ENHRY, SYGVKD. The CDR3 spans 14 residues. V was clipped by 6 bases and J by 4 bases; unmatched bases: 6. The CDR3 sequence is CAISPTGVKNIQYF. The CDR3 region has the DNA TGTGCCATCAGCCCTACAGGGGTAAAAAACATTCAGTACTTC.

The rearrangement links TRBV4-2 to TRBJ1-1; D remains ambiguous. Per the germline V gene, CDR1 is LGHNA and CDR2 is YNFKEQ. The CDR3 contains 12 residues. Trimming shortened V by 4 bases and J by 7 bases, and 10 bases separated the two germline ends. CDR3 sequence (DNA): TGTGCCAGCAGCCCTTTAGCGTTTGAAGCTTTCTTT. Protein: CASSPLAFEAFF.

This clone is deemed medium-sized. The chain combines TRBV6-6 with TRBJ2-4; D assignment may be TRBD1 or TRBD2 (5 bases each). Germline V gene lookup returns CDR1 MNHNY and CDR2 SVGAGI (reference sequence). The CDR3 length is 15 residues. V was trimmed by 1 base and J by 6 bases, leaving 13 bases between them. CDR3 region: CASSYFGGVTNIQYF. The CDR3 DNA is TGTGCCAGCAGTTACTTTGGGGGAGTTACAAACATTCAGTACTTC.

The CDR3 reads CASSYDLPTGELFF. The CDR3 DNA is TGTGCCAGCAGTTATGACCTGCCCACCGGGGAGCTGTTTTTT. V and J are TRBV6-5 and TRBJ2-2; no reliable D call. Trimming pared 3 bases from V and 4 bases from J, leaving 9 bases between. Per germline, CDR1 MNHEY and CDR2 SVGAGI. The CDR3 length is 14 residues.

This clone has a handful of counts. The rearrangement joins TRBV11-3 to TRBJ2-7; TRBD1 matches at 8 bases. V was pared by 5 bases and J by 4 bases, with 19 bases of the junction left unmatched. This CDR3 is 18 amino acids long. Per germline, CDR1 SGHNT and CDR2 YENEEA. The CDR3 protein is CASSRSPPRQGKGYEQYF. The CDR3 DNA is TGTGCCAGCAGCCGGTCCCCACCGCGACAGGGGAAAGGGTACGAGCAGTACTTC.

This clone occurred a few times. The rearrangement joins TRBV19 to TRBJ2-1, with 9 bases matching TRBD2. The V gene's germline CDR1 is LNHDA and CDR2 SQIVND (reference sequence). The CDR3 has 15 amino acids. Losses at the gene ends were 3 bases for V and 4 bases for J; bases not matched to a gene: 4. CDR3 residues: CASSMVLAGYNEQFF. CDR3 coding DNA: TGTGCCAGTAGTATGGTCCTAGCGGGATACAATGAGCAGTTCTTC.

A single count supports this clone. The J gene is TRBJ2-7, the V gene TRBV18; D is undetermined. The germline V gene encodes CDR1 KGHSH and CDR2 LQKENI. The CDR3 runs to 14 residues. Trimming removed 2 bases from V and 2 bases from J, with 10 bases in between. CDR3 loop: CASSPMGNPYEQYF. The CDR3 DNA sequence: TGTGCCAGCTCACCAATGGGGAACCCCTACGAGCAGTACTTC.

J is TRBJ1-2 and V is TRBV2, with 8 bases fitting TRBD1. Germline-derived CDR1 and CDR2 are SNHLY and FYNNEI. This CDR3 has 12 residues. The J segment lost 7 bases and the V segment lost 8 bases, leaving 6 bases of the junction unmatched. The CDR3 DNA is TGTGCCAGCGACGGGCAGGGGGCTGGCTACACCTTC. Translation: CASDGQGAGYTF.

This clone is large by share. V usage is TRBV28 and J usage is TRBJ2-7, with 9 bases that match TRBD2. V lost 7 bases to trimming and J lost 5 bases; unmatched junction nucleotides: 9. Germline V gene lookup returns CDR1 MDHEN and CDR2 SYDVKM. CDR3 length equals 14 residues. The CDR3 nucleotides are TGTGCCAGCATCCGTAGCGGGAGTTGGGACGAGCAGTACTTC. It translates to CASIRSGSWDEQYF.

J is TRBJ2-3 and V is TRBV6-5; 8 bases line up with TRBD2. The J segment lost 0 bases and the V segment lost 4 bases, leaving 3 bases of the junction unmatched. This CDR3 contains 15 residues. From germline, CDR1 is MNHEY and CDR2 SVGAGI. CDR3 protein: CASSLASGSTDTQYF. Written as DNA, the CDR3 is TGTGCCAGCAGTTTAGCTAGCGGGAGCACAGATACGCAGTATTTT.